The clone carrying this T cell receptor (beta chain) was observed a few times. The target antigen is unknown. A 5'RACE template-switching step, the method used to make TCR cDNA, added a universal primer site and UMIs. One entry per CDR3 protein results from TCRdb running MiXCR on the 5' RACE reads. The data contain about 220,000 distinct CDR3 sequences, 3.2% of them singletons. The sample is drawn from a study of T cells after yellow fever vaccination. Study in general: Low-cell-number fractions were prepared with SMART-Seq v4 Ultra Low Input.

The CDR3 contains 15 residues. The ends lost 4 bases at V and 3 bases at J; junction bases unmatched: 6. The germline V gene has CDR1 SGHNT and CDR2 YYREEE (reference sequence). Study findings and constraints: Weaker in magnitude, the secondary response showed a faster peak on day 5 versus 15. Within FACS-sorted repertoires, abundant clonotypes contaminating from the bulk population could be present.

This chain connects TRBV5-4 to TRBJ1-2, with 10 positions matching TRBD1. The source is a man between 18 and 35 years old who received the YFV17D yellow fever vaccine. Here the sequenced sample was CD4+ T cells sorted from PBMCs, taken 10 days after the yellow fever booster vaccination. CDR3 residues: CASSVLTGGDYGYTF. CDR3 DNA sequence: TGTGCCAGCAGCGTATTGACAGGGGGCGACTATGGCTACACCTTC. Supplemented by reference TRBV5-4 and TRBJ1-2, the full variable domain reads ETGVTQSPTHLIKTRGQQVTLRCSSQSGHNTVSWYQQALGQGPQFIFQYYREEENGRGNFPPRFSGLQFPNYSSELNVNALELDDSALYLCASSVLTGGDYGYTFGSGTRLTVV.